A single sample is the source of the 27 T cell receptor beta chains below, sequenced in a study of shared clonotypes between healthy human individuals (dated by TCRdb to 2019 to 2021). Library preparation employed the immunoSEQ multiplex PCR assay. TCRdb retrieved this table from immuneACCESS and kept in-frame rearrangements only. Not all clones are present; in checked studies, unresolved V genes account for under half, and no reason is known for the remainder. This sample lists over a million clones; 78% were detected once. More than 0.5% of the sample is taken by the ten largest. Sequencing was carried out using memory CD4+ T cells from PBMCs. In light of the paper, this sample's cell subset or site label describes: CD45RA-negative fraction. These receptors were collected from a man between 18 and 35 years old in good health. Some clones in this sample may be carry-over from other donors' samples.

The chain combines TRBV7-2 with TRBJ2-7; TRBD2 agrees at 8 bases. V lost 1 base and J lost 0; bases outside the gene matches: 14. Per the germline V gene, CDR1 is SGHTA and CDR2 is FQGNSA. The CDR3 extends over 19 amino acids. In nucleotides, the CDR3 is TGTGCCAGCAGCTTAGGACTGTTGCGAGTTAGCGGGGCCTCCTACGAGCAGTACTTC. Protein product: CASSLGLLRVSGASYEQYF.

The chain uses TRBV7-8 and TRBJ2-5; no clear D. Trimming stripped 1 base from V and 1 base from J, with 7 bases between. This CDR3 region has 14 residues. Germline CDR1 is SGHVS and CDR2 is FQNEAQ. The CDR3 DNA sequence: TGTGCCAGCAGCTTAGGGATTTCCCAAGAGACCCAGTACTTC. Protein: CASSLGISQETQYF.

This clone was observed a single time. This chain joins TRBV6-6 and TRBJ1-5, with D unclear. Trimming took 6 bases from V and 0 from J, leaving 9 bases between them. The germline gives CDR1 MNHNY, CDR2 SVGAGI (reference sequence). This CDR3 has 14 amino acids. CDR3 protein: CASSLRYSNQPQHF. CDR3 DNA sequence: TGTGCCAGCAGCCTCAGGTATAGCAATCAGCCCCAGCATTTT.

The genes are TRBV7-3 and TRBJ1-2, with D possibly matching TRBD1 (5 bases). The CDR3 is 15 residues long. Germline lookup yields CDR1 SGHTA and CDR2 FQGTGA. The V end lost 1 base, the J end lost 0 bases, and 9 bases lay between the germline ends. Here the CDR3 reads CASSLMTATNYGYTF. CDR3 sequence (DNA): TGTGCCAGCAGCTTAATGACAGCAACTAACTATGGCTACACCTTC.

This chain connects TRBV7-8 to TRBJ2-3, with unresolved D. The CDR3 loop spans 13 amino acids. V was clipped by 0 bases and J by 4 bases, with 5 bases between them. CDR1 and CDR2 (germline): SGHVS, FQNEAQ. CDR3 in DNA: TGTGCCAGCAGCTTAGCTCGTCCAGATACGCAGTATTTT. Residues: CASSLARPDTQYF.

The chain couples TRBV6-1 to TRBJ2-7, with 9 bases lining up with TRBD1. CDR3 size: 14 residues. CDR1 is MNHNS, CDR2 SASEGT, per germline. V lost 2 bases and J lost 9; bases outside the gene matches: 8. CDR3 sequence: CASSEYNRGHVQYF. CDR3 coding DNA: TGTGCCAGCAGTGAATACAACAGGGGGCATGTGCAGTACTTC.

The rearrangement joins TRBV30 to TRBJ1-1, with TRBD1 as a possible D gene (5 bases). The CDR3 is 11 amino acids. Per the germline V gene, CDR1 is GTSNPN and CDR2 is SVGIG (reference sequence). Trimming removed 7 bases from V and 7 bases from J, with 13 bases in between. The CDR3 coding sequence is TGTGCCTCCGGGGGTGAGAGTGAAGCTTTCTTT. Translated: CASGGESEAFF.

The V gene is TRBV15, the J gene TRBJ2-2; D not certain. The CDR3 has 13 amino acids. V lost 6 bases and J lost 1, with 6 bases in between. CDR1 LNHNV and CDR2 YYDKDF come from the germline V gene (reference sequence). This CDR3 reads CATSLMNTGELFF. The CDR3, as DNA: TGTGCCACCAGTCTGATGAACACCGGGGAGCTGTTTTTT.

The CDR3 bases are TGCGCCAGCAGCGCCGGACAGGGGAGGGTCTATGGCTACACCTTC. It encodes CASSAGQGRVYGYTF. The rearrangement joins TRBV5-1 to TRBJ1-2; 9 bases match TRBD1. J lost 4 bases, V lost 4 bases, and 8 bases had no gene match. Per germline, CDR1 SGHRS and CDR2 YFSETQ. The CDR3 totals 15 residues.

As regards this clone: Other nucleotide sequences from this sample produce the same CDR3. V is TRBV7-2 and J is TRBJ1-2; TRBD1 is a possible D gene (5 bases). The CDR3 consists of 14 residues. Germline loops: CDR1 SGHTA, CDR2 FQGNSA. V dropped 2 bases and J dropped 5 bases, with 12 bases sitting between them. CDR3 residues: CASSLKGQTYGYTF. CDR3 nucleotides: TGTGCCAGCAGCTTAAAGGGGCAGACTTATGGCTACACCTTC.

The CDR3 DNA reads TGTGCCAGCAGTTCCAGGGGAGTTGGTATAGGTGGCTACACCTTC. Residues: CASSSRGVGIGGYTF. The chain combines TRBV27 with TRBJ1-2; D may be TRBD1 (6 bases). This CDR3 comprises 15 residues. The germline CDR1 and CDR2 sequences are MNHEY and SMNVEV (reference sequence). V lost 4 bases and J 7 bases, leaving 19 bases between the germline ends.

The chain links TRBV10-2 to TRBJ1-5; TRBD1 is a possible D gene (5 bases). V lost 1 base, J lost 1 base, and 11 bases lay in between. From germline, CDR1 is WSHSY and CDR2 SAAADI. CDR3 size: 16 residues. The CDR3 loop reads CASSEWGRESNQPQHF. In DNA form, the CDR3 reads TGCGCCAGCAGTGAGTGGGGCAGGGAAAGCAATCAGCCCCAGCATTTT.

The chain combines TRBV2 with TRBJ1-1; D is unclear. The CDR3 is 13 residues long. V was shortened by 9 bases and J by 0 bases, with 11 bases between the two germline ends. Germline CDR1 SNHLY, CDR2 FYNNEI. The CDR3 nucleotides are TGTGCCAGTGAAACATGGTTGAACACTGAAGCTTTCTTT. Amino acid sequence: CASETWLNTEAFF.

The gene calls are TRBV9 and TRBJ1-3; 7 bases line up with TRBD1. The V segment lost 0 bases and the J segment 8 bases; nucleotides outside the gene matches: 11. Germline V gene sequence: CDR1 SGDLS, CDR2 YYNGEE. The CDR3 has 16 residues. CDR3 sequence (DNA): TGTGCCAGCAGCGTAGTAGGGAGGGGGCGCGGAGACACCATATATTTT. Its translation: CASSVVGRGRGDTIYF.

Only one count was recorded for this clone. The rearrangement uses TRBV6-1 and TRBJ2-1, with 8 positions matching TRBD1. Germline CDR1 is MNHNS and CDR2 is SASEGT. The CDR3 sequence is 14 residues long. Trimming removed 7 bases from V and 0 bases from J; junction bases left unmatched: 2. The CDR3 sequence: CASTGQGSYNEQFF. The CDR3 nucleotides are TGTGCCAGCACTGGACAGGGCTCCTACAATGAGCAGTTCTTC.

In nucleotides, the CDR3 is TGTGCCAGCAGTGGTAGGATGGGAGAGACCCAGTACTTC. Residues: CASSGRMGETQYF. V and J are TRBV6-1 and TRBJ2-5; D not resolved. The germline V and J ends were trimmed by 4 bases and 4 bases, with 10 bases remaining between them. Germline CDR1 is MNHNS and CDR2 is SASEGT. CDR3 size: 13 residues.

This chain links TRBV5-4 with TRBJ1-3; D is unresolved. The CDR3 sequence is 14 residues long. Trimming left V 4 bases short and J 4 bases short, with 12 bases between. Germline V gene lookup returns CDR1 SGHNT and CDR2 YYREEE (reference sequence). The CDR3 coding sequence is TGTGCCAGCAGCCCGGGAGCTTCAGGAAACACCATATATTTT. This encodes CASSPGASGNTIYF.

The CDR3 spells CATSRIAVGETQYF. CDR3 nucleotides: TGTGCCACCAGCAGGATAGCCGTAGGAGAGACCCAGTACTTC. V is TRBV15 and J is TRBJ2-5; D is uncertain. Trimming removed 3 bases at V and 4 bases at J, with 12 bases between. The CDR3 totals 14 residues. In germline, CDR1 is LNHNV, CDR2 YYDKDF (reference sequence).

V is TRBV4-2 and J is TRBJ2-7; 12 nucleotides match TRBD1. Germline trimming cut 0 bases from V and 6 bases from J; bases unmatched to any gene: 6. CDR1 LGHNA and CDR2 YNFKEQ come from the germline V gene. The CDR3 totals 16 residues. CDR3 coding DNA: TGTGCCAGCAGCCAAGAACCGGGACAGGGGGCTGGCGAGCAGTACTTC. The encoded protein is CASSQEPGQGAGEQYF.

This clone appeared a single time. Other DNA sequences in this sample translate to the same CDR3. The rearrangement links TRBV28 to TRBJ2-5; 7 positions match TRBD1. V was clipped by 2 bases and J by 3 bases; unmatched bases: 0. The CDR3 consists of 13 residues. Germline V lookup: CDR1 MDHEN, CDR2 SYDVKM. CDR3 coding DNA: TGTGCCAGCAGTTTAGGACAGGAAGAGACCCAGTACTTC. Residues: CASSLGQEETQYF.

This clone has a single count. The rearrangement joins TRBV29-1 to TRBJ2-2, with TRBD2 matching over 7 bases. The CDR3 is made up of 15 amino acids. Germline CDR1 and CDR2: SQVTM and ANQGSEA. Trimming removed 3 bases from V and 5 bases from J; junction bases left unmatched: 9. CDR3 sequence: CSVDGGRAGTGELFF. CDR3 sequence (DNA): TGCAGCGTTGATGGGGGGAGGGCCGGAACCGGGGAGCTGTTTTTT.

In its sample, this clone was seen once. The chain employs TRBV2 and TRBJ1-2, with TRBD1 as a possible D gene (6 bases). CDR1 SNHLY and CDR2 FYNNEI come from the germline V gene. This CDR3 spans 12 amino acids. The V end lost 11 bases, the J end lost 7 bases, and 17 bases lay between the germline ends. CDR3 amino acids: CASRTVGAGYTF. CDR3 coding DNA: TGTGCCTCCCGAACGGTGGGGGCTGGCTACACCTTC. The full variable domain, rest sourced from reference TRBV2 and TRBJ1-2, is EPEVTQTPSHQVTQMGQEVILRCVPISNHLYFYWYRQILGQKVEFLVSFYNNEISEKSEIFDDQFSVERPDGSNFTLKIRSTKLEDSAMYFCASRTVGAGYTFGSGTRLTVV.

This clone was seen once. The chain is built from TRBV28 and TRBJ2-1, with TRBD2 identical over 9 bases. The CDR3 consists of 15 residues. Germline V gene data show CDR1 as MDHEN and CDR2 as SYDVKM. The ends lost 7 bases at V and 1 base at J; junction bases unmatched: 5. CDR3 sequence (DNA): TGTGCCAGCACCATCCTAGCGGGGTCCTACAATGAGCAGTTCTTC. The encoded protein is CASTILAGSYNEQFF.

The CDR3 DNA is TGTGCCAGCAGCATTGATCCGGACGAGCAGTACTTC. Translating gives CASSIDPDEQYF. V gene TRBV21-1 combines with J gene TRBJ2-7; TRBD2 was called by the table and not checked on the DNA. TRBV21-1 counts as a pseudogene. The CDR3 has 12 residues.

The chain is built from TRBV5-8 and TRBJ2-1; D gene uncertain. From germline, CDR1 is SGHTS and CDR2 YDEGEE. This CDR3 spans 16 amino acids. Deletions cut 2 bases from V and 7 bases from J, with 19 bases between. The CDR3 is CASSFLRANLENEQFF. The CDR3 coding sequence is TGTGCCAGCAGCTTTCTTAGGGCGAACCTAGAGAATGAGCAGTTCTTC.

For this clone: A far larger clone is only one base removed, so a read error is likely. The V call is TRBV7-3, the J call TRBJ2-2; D is unclear. Trimming took off 3 bases at V and 3 bases at J, with 8 bases between the two ends. The CDR3 has 14 amino acids. CDR1 and CDR2 (germline): SGHTA, FQGTGA. This chain's CDR3 is CASSFSWDTGELFF. CDR3 nucleotide sequence: TGTGCCAGCAGCTTTTCATGGGACACCGGGGAGCTGTTTTTT.

V is TRBV6-5 and J is TRBJ1-1, with D possibly TRBD1 on 6 matching bases. V lost 4 bases to trimming and J lost 10 bases, with 16 bases between them. This CDR3 is 13 amino acids long. Germline-derived CDR1 and CDR2 are MNHEY and SVGAGI. CDR3 DNA: TGTGCCAGCAGTTCTTCAGGGGCTCCCCGAGCTTTCTTT. Translation gives CASSSSGAPRAFF.